This T cell receptor beta chain was found in a study of post-analysis software for immune sequencing data. Overall study: Disease trajectories encompassed relapsing-remitting, secondary progressive and progressive-relapsing multiple sclerosis. The study's findings and limits: The study found significantly lower normalized Chao1 diversity in multiple sclerosis patients than in controls. Patients had higher frequencies than controls of five TRBV segments, including TRBV5-6, TRBV5-1 and TRBV20-1. Under F measure analysis, samples from one preparation batch co-clustered strongly.

Unique molecular identifiers were built into the TCR beta cDNA libraries. MiXCR, run by TCRdb on the PCR reads, gives a single entry per CDR3 protein. The sample records over 700,000 distinct CDR3 sequences, 25% to 30% being singletons. The CDR3 runs to 17 residues. The germline gives CDR1 LGHDT, CDR2 YNNKEL (reference sequence). The V end was cut by 3 bases, the J end by 5 bases, with 22 bases between. With respect to this clonotype: Its antigen is unidentified.

The TCR sequence derives from a girl aged 10-17 years with multiple sclerosis. This rearrangement joins TRBV3-1 to TRBJ2-5; either TRBD1 or TRBD2 may fit D (5 bases each). The sequencing input was blood. CDR3 nucleotides: TGTGCCAGCAGCCAGAGGGCCGGGGCCACGGTTTGGGAGACCCAGTACTTC. Translation gives CASSQRAGATVWETQYF.